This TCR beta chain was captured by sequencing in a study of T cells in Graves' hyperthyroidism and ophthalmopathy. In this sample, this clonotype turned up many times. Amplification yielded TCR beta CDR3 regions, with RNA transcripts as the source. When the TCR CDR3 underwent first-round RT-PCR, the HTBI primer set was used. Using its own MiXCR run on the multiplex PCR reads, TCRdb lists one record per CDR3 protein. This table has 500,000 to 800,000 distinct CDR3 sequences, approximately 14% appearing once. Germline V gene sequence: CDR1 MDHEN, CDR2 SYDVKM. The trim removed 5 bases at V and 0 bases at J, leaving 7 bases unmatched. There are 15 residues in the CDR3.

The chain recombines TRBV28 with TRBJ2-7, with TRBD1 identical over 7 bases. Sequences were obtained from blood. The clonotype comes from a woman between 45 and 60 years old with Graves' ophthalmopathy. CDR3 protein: CASSPGTVSSYEQYF. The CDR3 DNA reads TGTGCCAGCAGTCCCGGGACAGTGAGCTCCTACGAGCAGTACTTC.